This is a list of T cell receptor beta chains from one sample in a study of blood T cell repertoires in COVID-19. Assay: immunoSEQ multiplex PCR; the TCRdb copy retains only in-frame clones and omits some. The sample contains some 180,000 clones, roughly 88% of which appear only once. Sequencing input: peripheral blood. Receptor source: a human donor in a cohort sampled during active COVID-19. CDR3s include the opening cysteine and the closing phenylalanine or tryptophan. The D gene is left open where the match is weak. The size of a clone is reported for some rows only, either as once, few or many, or as a class for expanded clones.

CDR3nt: TGTGCCATCAGTGAGAGTGGCAGGGAAGGAGAGACCCAGTACTTC
CDR3aa: CAISESGREGETQYF
d_gene: NA
abundance: NA
v_gene: TRBV10-3
j_gene: TRBJ2-5

CDR3nt: TGTGCCAGCAGCTCTGCAGGGTCCGGAGCGAGTGGCTACACCTTC
CDR3aa: CASSSAGSGASGYTF
d_gene: NA
abundance: NA
v_gene: TRBV7-9
j_gene: TRBJ1-2

CDR3nt: TGTGCCAGCAGCTTAGGTCAGGGGGCTTTTGGTGGGGCCAACGTCCTGACTTTC
CDR3aa: CASSLGQGAFGGANVLTF
d_gene: TRBD1
abundance: NA
v_gene: TRBV7-9
j_gene: TRBJ2-6

CDR3nt: TGTGCCAGCAGCTTCTCGGCCGGACTGGTCACCGGGGAGCTGTTTTTT
CDR3aa: CASSFSAGLVTGELFF
d_gene: NA
abundance: NA
v_gene: TRBV5-5
j_gene: TRBJ2-2

CDR3nt: TGTGCCAGCAGCTTACTTTGGGGGCCGGACACCGGGGAGCTGTTTTTT
CDR3aa: CASSLLWGPDTGELFF
d_gene: NA
abundance: NA
v_gene: TRBV13
j_gene: TRBJ2-2

CDR3nt: TGTGCCAGCAGCGTAGCTATGGATTCACCCCTCCACTTT
CDR3aa: CASSVAMDSPLHF
d_gene: NA
abundance: NA
v_gene: TRBV9
j_gene: TRBJ1-6

CDR3nt: TGCGCCAGCAGCTTGACGAGCGGAAAGGAGACCCAGTACTTC
CDR3aa: CASSLTSGKETQYF
d_gene: NA
abundance: NA
v_gene: TRBV5-1
j_gene: TRBJ2-5

CDR3nt: TGTGCCAGCAACCGGGGCTATGGCTACACCTTC
CDR3aa: CASNRGYGYTF
d_gene: NA
abundance: NA
v_gene: TRBV28
j_gene: TRBJ1-2

CDR3nt: TGTGCCAGCAGCTTAGGGACAGGGGGCTACACTGAAGCTTTCTTT
CDR3aa: CASSLGTGGYTEAFF
d_gene: TRBD1
abundance: NA
v_gene: TRBV7-9
j_gene: TRBJ1-1

CDR3nt: TGTGCCAGCGGATGGGGTGGGAGTCAGAATGAGCAGTTCTTC
CDR3aa: CASGWGGSQNEQFF
d_gene: NA
abundance: NA
v_gene: TRBV16
j_gene: TRBJ2-1

CDR3nt: TGTGCCAGCTCACCGCCCCTACAGGGGGCGCGTAAAGAGACCCAGTACTTC
CDR3aa: CASSPPLQGARKETQYF
d_gene: TRBD1
abundance: NA
v_gene: TRBV18
j_gene: TRBJ2-5

CDR3nt: TGTGCCAGCAGCGCGCGGACAACCGGGACTTACAATGAGCAGTTCTTC
CDR3aa: CASSARTTGTYNEQFF
d_gene: NA
abundance: few
v_gene: TRBV9
j_gene: TRBJ2-1

CDR3nt: TGTGCCAGCAGCCAAGATGGGTGGGGCTTCAGCTCCTACGAGCAGTACTTC
CDR3aa: CASSQDGWGFSSYEQYF
d_gene: NA
abundance: few
v_gene: TRBV3-1/TRBV3-2
j_gene: TRBJ2-7

CDR3nt: TGTGCCAGCTCGGAGGGGAGCTCTGGGGCCAACGTCCTGACTTTC
CDR3aa: CASSEGSSGANVLTF
d_gene: NA
abundance: NA
v_gene: TRBV3-1/TRBV3-2
j_gene: TRBJ2-6

CDR3nt: TGTGCCAGCAGCCCTAGGACGGGACGGGAGGGTAGCTCCTACAATGAGCAGTTCTTC
CDR3aa: CASSPRTGREGSSYNEQFF
d_gene: TRBD2
abundance: NA
v_gene: TRBV9
j_gene: TRBJ2-1

CDR3nt: TGCGCCAGCAAGCGGGAAGGAGATACGCAGTATTTT
CDR3aa: CASKREGDTQYF
d_gene: TRBD2
abundance: medium-sized
v_gene: TRBV5-1
j_gene: TRBJ2-3

CDR3nt: TGTGCCAGCTCACAATCGACTAGCGCAGAGACCCAGTACTTC
CDR3aa: CASSQSTSAETQYF
d_gene: TRBD2
abundance: NA
v_gene: TRBV18
j_gene: TRBJ2-5

CDR3nt: TGTGCCAGCAGTTCACCGGGACTAGCGGGAGTCATTTCTGGGGCCAACGTCCTGACTTTC
CDR3aa: CASSSPGLAGVISGANVLTF
d_gene: TRBD2
abundance: NA
v_gene: TRBV27
j_gene: TRBJ2-6